This T cell receptor beta chain was captured by sequencing in a study of blood T cell repertoires in COVID-19. About the research overall: From T cells, B-cell-depleted T cells, or PBMCs came the material, which was cDNA or gDNA.

Sequenced by immunoSEQ multiplex PCR; TCRdb stores in-frame clones only, minus some. Of some 240,000 clones in the sample, roughly 88% were seen once. V lost 0 bases and J 0 bases, leaving 8 bases between the germline ends. Germline CDR1 LGHDT, CDR2 YNNKEL (reference sequence). The CDR3 is 15 amino acids. The sequence was obtained from a woman aged 40 to 50 who had recovered from COVID-19. Sequenced input: peripheral blood. The chain uses TRBV3-1 (or the pseudogene TRBV3-2) and TRBJ1-1; D remains unclear. DNA of the CDR3: TGTGCCAGCAGCCAAGAGCCAGGAATGAACACTGAAGCTTTCTTT. Amino acid sequence: CASSQEPGMNTEAFF.